This TCR beta chain was retrieved from a study of blood T cell repertoires in COVID-19. The overall study: Whether acute or convalescent, the COVID-19 samples came from the United States, Italy and Spain. PBMCs, B-cell-depleted T cells, or T cells provided the cDNA or gDNA that made up the material.

Germline V gene data show CDR1 as SQVTM and CDR2 as ANQGSEA. V was clipped by 6 bases and J by 4 bases, with 12 bases between them. This CDR3 region has 12 residues. Source study methods: Estimation of nucleated cell counts relied on the amplification of reference gene primers. Generated by immunoSEQ multiplex PCR, the TCRdb table keeps only in-frame clones and is missing some. V and J calls plus clone size are reproduced from that table; the DNA served to infer D and trimming. The sample lists about 68,000 clones, about nine tenths occurring once. The gene calls are TRBV29-1 and TRBJ1-1; D gene unclear. Specimen: peripheral blood. The source of this sequence is a man aged 30 to 39 with acute or convalescent COVID-19. Here the CDR3 reads CSVGEVGTEAFF. In DNA, the CDR3 is TGCAGCGTCGGGGAGGTGGGCACTGAAGCTTTCTTT.